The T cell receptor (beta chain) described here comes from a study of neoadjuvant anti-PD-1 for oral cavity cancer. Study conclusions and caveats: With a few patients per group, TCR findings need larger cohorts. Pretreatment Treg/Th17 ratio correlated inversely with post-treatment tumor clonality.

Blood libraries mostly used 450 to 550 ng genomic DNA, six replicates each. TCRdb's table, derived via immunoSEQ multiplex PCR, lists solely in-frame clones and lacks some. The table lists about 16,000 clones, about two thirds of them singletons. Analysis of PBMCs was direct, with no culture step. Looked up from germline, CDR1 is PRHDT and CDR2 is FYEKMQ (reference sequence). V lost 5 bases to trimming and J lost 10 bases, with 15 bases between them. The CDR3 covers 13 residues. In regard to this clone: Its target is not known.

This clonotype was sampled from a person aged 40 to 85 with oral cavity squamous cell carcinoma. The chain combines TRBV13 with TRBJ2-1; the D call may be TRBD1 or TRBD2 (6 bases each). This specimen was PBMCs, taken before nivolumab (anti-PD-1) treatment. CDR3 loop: CASSLASGAEQFF. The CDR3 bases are TGTGCCAGCAGCCTCGCCTCGGGGGCGGAGCAGTTCTTC.